What follows are 16 T cell receptor beta chains derived from one specimen sequenced in a study of regulatory T cells in long-lasting Graves disease. According to the study, TCR beta libraries were built with iRepertoire HTBI primers and CDR3-region Arm-PCR. TCRdb redid the calling of the multiplex PCR reads with MiXCR, one entry per CDR3 protein. Of around 230,000 distinct CDR3 sequences listed, around 19% were seen once; the top ten hold around 21%. The time point: newly diagnosed GD, antithyroid drugs for less than 3 months. RNA from PBMCs was the source of the TCR library. The source was peripheral blood mononuclear cells (PBMCs), collected at new diagnosis, from a patient treated with antithyroid drugs. These receptors all stem from a female donor with Graves disease.

The rearrangement uses TRBV5-1 and TRBJ2-3; 8 nucleotides align to TRBD2. The trim removed 1 base at V and 6 bases at J, leaving 7 bases unmatched. Per the germline V gene, CDR1 is SGHRS and CDR2 is YFSETQ. This CDR3 has 15 residues. The CDR3 nucleotides read TGCGCCAGCAGCTTGACTAGCGGACCAGGGGATACGCAGTATTTT. This encodes CASSLTSGPGDTQYF.

Ten or more counts support this clonotype. The V call is TRBV28, the J call TRBJ2-2; no reliable D call. This CDR3 spans 13 amino acids. Germline loops: CDR1 MDHEN, CDR2 SYDVKM. The ends were cut back, 5 bases at V and 4 bases at J, with 8 bases in the middle. CDR3 coding DNA: TGTGCCAGCAGTCCCTACATCACCGGGGAGCTGTTTTTT. As protein: CASSPYITGELFF.

This clonotype has ten or more counts. It may be a read error: a sequence one base away is much more abundant. This chain links TRBV11-3 with TRBJ2-7; TRBD1 agrees at 9 bases. CDR1 and CDR2 from the germline V gene are SGHNT and YENEEA. V gave up 5 bases and J gave up 0 bases; unmatched junction bases: 2. This CDR3 comprises 14 residues. This CDR3 reads CASSEGQGSYEQYF. The CDR3 coding sequence is TGTGCCAGCAGCGAGGGACAGGGCTCCTACGAGCAGTACTTC.

This clonotype was seen repeatedly, ten times or more. The V gene is TRBV5-4, the J gene TRBJ1-2; D uncertain. The ends were cut back, 5 bases at V and 10 bases at J, with 24 bases in the middle. The CDR3 is 15 residues long. Germline CDR1 reads SGHNT; CDR2 reads YYREEE (reference sequence). As DNA, the CDR3 is TGTGCCAGCAGTCCCACACCGACCGTTAAAGATGACTACACCTTC. It codes for CASSPTPTVKDDYTF.

The gene calls are TRBV27 and TRBJ2-7, with 7 bases fitting TRBD1. Germline V gives CDR1 MNHEY, CDR2 SMNVEV (reference sequence). J gave up 0 bases and V 3 bases, and 2 bases lay outside the gene matches. The CDR3 is 14 amino acids. DNA of the CDR3: TGTGCCAGCAGTTTCGACAGGGTCTCCTACGAGCAGTACTTC. It is translated as CASSFDRVSYEQYF.

A word on this clonotype: Given a much more abundant clone one base away, this may be a read error. V gene TRBV15 combines with J gene TRBJ1-1; D is unclear. The germline V and J ends were trimmed by 0 bases and 5 bases, with 4 bases remaining between them. The V gene's germline CDR1 is LNHNV and CDR2 YYDKDF (reference sequence). The CDR3 has 12 residues. The CDR3 DNA reads TGTGCCACCAGCAGAGAGGGGACTGAAGCTTTCTTT. This codes for CATSREGTEAFF.

This clonotype was counted at least ten times. The chain uses TRBV12-3 or TRBV12-4 and TRBJ2-5; either TRBD1 or TRBD2 may fit D (5 bases each). This CDR3 region has 19 residues. V was shortened by 1 base and J by 6 bases, with 27 bases between the two germline ends. The CDR3 region has the DNA TGTGCCAGCAGTTTAGAGGTTCGTCGAGCAGGGAGTGTGGAAAAGACCCAGTACTTC. As protein: CASSLEVRRAGSVEKTQYF.

This clonotype was picked up many times. The chain is built from TRBV9 and TRBJ1-3; tentative D call: TRBD1 (5 bases). Germline V gives CDR1 SGDLS, CDR2 YYNGEE. This CDR3 is built from 15 residues. V dropped 0 bases and J dropped 2 bases, with 9 bases sitting between them. The CDR3 DNA is TGTGCCAGCAGCGTAGAGGCAGGGACTGGAAACACCATATATTTT. This codes for CASSVEAGTGNTIYF.

This clonotype showed up many times. V is TRBV7-8 and J is TRBJ2-7, with D possibly matching TRBD1 (6 bases). Trimming cost V 5 bases and J 3 bases, with 11 bases left between them. The CDR3 extends over 13 amino acids. The germline CDR1 and CDR2 sequences are SGHVS and FQNEAQ. CDR3 sequence: CASSPDRHYEQYF. The CDR3 coding sequence is TGTGCCAGCAGCCCCGACAGGCACTACGAGCAGTACTTC.

The chain couples TRBV3-1 to TRBJ2-1; TRBD1 matches 8 bases. The CDR3 has 13 amino acids. V dropped 5 bases and J dropped 10; count of bases not matched to a gene: 7. Germline loops: CDR1 LGHDT, CDR2 YNNKEL (reference sequence). Written as DNA, the CDR3 is TGTGCCAGCAGCGCAGGGGGCGGATACGAGCAGTTCTTC. Protein sequence: CASSAGGGYEQFF.

In this sample, this clonotype turned up once. V and J are TRBV2 and TRBJ2-2, with D possibly matching TRBD2 (5 bases). In germline, CDR1 is SNHLY, CDR2 FYNNEI. Trimming cost V 4 bases and J 8 bases, with 11 bases left between them. This CDR3 has 13 amino acids. The DNA of the CDR3 is TGTGCCAGCAGTGTGCCGGGCGGGGGGGAGCTGTTTTTT. It codes for CASSVPGGGELFF. The whole variable domain, remainder taken from reference TRBV2 and TRBJ2-2, is EPEVTQTPSHQVTQMGQEVILRCVPISNHLYFYWYRQILGQKVEFLVSFYNNEISEKSEIFDDQFSVERPDGSNFTLKIRSTKLEDSAMYFCASSVPGGGELFFGEGSRLTVL.

In its sample, this clonotype was seen many times. V is TRBV19 and J is TRBJ1-2; possibly TRBD1 for D (5 bases). Germline CDR1 reads LNHDA; CDR2 reads SQIVND (reference sequence). This CDR3 region has 14 residues. The V end lost 6 bases, the J end lost 8 bases, and 19 bases lay between the germline ends. CDR3: CASRPRGGAKGYTF. The CDR3 bases are TGTGCCAGTAGACCCCGCGGAGGGGCTAAAGGCTACACCTTC.

This clonotype was counted at least ten times. This sequence joins TRBV2 and TRBJ1-4; TRBD1 matches 7 bases. Germline lookup yields CDR1 SNHLY and CDR2 FYNNEI. CDR3 length equals 15 residues. V trimming: 4 bases; J trimming: 5 bases; junction bases outside the gene matches: 7. CDR3 protein: CASSGPGQNNEKLFF. Written as DNA, the CDR3 is TGTGCCAGCAGTGGGCCGGGACAGAACAATGAAAAACTGTTTTTT.

On this clonotype: This sequence is one base from a far larger clone and is likely a read error. The chain has TRBV24-1 and TRBJ2-1; D unresolved. CDR3 size: 17 residues. Trimming pared 7 bases from V and 10 bases from J, leaving 28 bases between. Germline values: CDR1 KGHDR, CDR2 SFDVKD. The CDR3 coding sequence is TGTGCCACCAGGACCCCTCCGGGCAGTTTGTTAACCTACGAGCAGTTCTTC. It specifies CATRTPPGSLLTYEQFF.

Turning to this clonotype: Just one base apart from a much larger clone, this may be a read error. This chain links TRBV20-1 with TRBJ2-1; weak D call: TRBD2 (7 bases). CDR1 and CDR2 (germline): DFQATT, SNEGSKA (reference sequence). CDR3 length: 15 residues. Trimming stripped 3 bases from V and 3 bases from J, with 15 bases between. This CDR3 is CSARGGGAIYNEQFF. The DNA of the CDR3 is TGCAGTGCTAGGGGGGGGGGGGCCATCTACAATGAGCAGTTCTTC.

This clonotype was seen many times. The CDR3 protein is CASSLHGTGGASVLSYNSPLHF. DNA of the CDR3: TGTGCCAGCAGCTTACACGGGACAGGGGGCGCATCGGTCCTCTCCTATAATTCACCCCTCCACTTT. The chain uses TRBV7-6 and TRBJ1-6; TRBD1 matches at 12 bases. Germline CDR1 and CDR2: SGHVS and FNYEAQ. The CDR3 totals 22 residues. Losses at the gene ends were 2 bases for V and 0 bases for J; bases not matched to a gene: 14.